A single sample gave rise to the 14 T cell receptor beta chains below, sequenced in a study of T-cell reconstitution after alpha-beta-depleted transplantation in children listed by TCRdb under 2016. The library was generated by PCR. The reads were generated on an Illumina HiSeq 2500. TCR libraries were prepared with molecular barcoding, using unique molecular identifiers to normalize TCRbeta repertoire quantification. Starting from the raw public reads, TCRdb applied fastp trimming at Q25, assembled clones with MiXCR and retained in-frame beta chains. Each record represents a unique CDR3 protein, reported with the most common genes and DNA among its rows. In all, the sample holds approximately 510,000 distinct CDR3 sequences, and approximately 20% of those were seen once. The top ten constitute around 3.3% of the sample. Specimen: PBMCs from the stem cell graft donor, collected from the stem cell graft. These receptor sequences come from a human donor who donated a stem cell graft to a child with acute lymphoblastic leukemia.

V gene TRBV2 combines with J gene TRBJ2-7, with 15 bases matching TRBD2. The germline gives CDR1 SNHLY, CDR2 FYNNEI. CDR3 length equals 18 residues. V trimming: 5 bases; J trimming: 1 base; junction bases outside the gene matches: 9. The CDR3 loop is CASSRTGLAGGGSYEQYF. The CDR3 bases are TGTGCCAGCAGTCGGACGGGACTAGCGGGAGGAGGATCCTACGAGCAGTACTTC.

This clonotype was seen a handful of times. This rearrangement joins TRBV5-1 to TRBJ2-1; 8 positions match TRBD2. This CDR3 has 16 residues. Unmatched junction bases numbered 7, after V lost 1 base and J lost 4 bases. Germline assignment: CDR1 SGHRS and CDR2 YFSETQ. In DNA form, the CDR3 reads TGCGCCAGCAGCTTGATGGAACTAGCGGAATACAATGAGCAGTTCTTC. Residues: CASSLMELAEYNEQFF.

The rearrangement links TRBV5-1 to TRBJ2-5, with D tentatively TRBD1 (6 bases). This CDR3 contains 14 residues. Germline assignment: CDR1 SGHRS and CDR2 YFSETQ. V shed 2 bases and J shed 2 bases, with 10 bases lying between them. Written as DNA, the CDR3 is TGCGCCAGCAGCTTTATACAGGGTCAAGAGACCCAGTACTTC. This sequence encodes CASSFIQGQETQYF.

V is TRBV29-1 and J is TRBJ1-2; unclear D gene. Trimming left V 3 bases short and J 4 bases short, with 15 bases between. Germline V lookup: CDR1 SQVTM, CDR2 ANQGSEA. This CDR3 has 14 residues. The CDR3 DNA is TGCAGCGTTGAGATTACTAGGGCTGGCTATGGCTACACCTTC. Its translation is CSVEITRAGYGYTF. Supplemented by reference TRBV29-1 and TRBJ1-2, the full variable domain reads SAVISQKPSRDICQRGTSLTIQCQVDSQVTMMFWYRQQPGQSLTLIATANQGSEATYESGFVIDKFPISRPNLTFSTLTVSNMSPEDSSIYLCSVEITRAGYGYTFGSGTRLTVV.

The CDR3 nucleotides are TGTGCCAGCACCACCGGGACAGGGAACGAGCAGTACTTC. Translated: CASTTGTGNEQYF. The gene calls are TRBV28 and TRBJ2-7; 9 bases line up with TRBD1. The CDR3 is 13 residues long. The germline V gene has CDR1 MDHEN and CDR2 SYDVKM. The V gene end was trimmed by 7 bases and the J gene end by 5 bases; junction bases not matched to a gene: 6. The variable domain in full, completed from reference TRBV28 and TRBJ2-7, reads DVKVTQSSRYLVKRTGEKVFLECVQDMDHENMFWYRQDPGLGLRLIYFSYDVKMKEKGDIPEGYSVSREKKERFSLILESASTNQTSMYLCASTTGTGNEQYFGPGTRLTVT.

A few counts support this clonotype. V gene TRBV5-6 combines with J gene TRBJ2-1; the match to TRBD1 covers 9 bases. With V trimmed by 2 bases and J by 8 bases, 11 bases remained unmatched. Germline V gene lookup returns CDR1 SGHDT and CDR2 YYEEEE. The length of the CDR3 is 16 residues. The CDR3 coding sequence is TGTGCCAGCAGCTTCGGGTTTGGGACAGGGAGCGATGAGCAGTTCTTC. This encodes CASSFGFGTGSDEQFF. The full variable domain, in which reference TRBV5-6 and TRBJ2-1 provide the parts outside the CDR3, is DAGVTQSPTHLIKTRGQQVTLRCSPKSGHDTVSWYQQALGQGPQFIFQYYEEEERQRGNFPDRFSGHQFPNYSSELNVNALLLGDSALYLCASSFGFGTGSDEQFFGPGTRLTVL.

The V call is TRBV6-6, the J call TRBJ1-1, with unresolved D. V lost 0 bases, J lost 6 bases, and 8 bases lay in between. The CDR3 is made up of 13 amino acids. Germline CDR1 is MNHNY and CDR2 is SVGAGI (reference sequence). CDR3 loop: CASSYSSGSEAFF. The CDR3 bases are TGTGCCAGCAGTTACTCGAGTGGCTCTGAAGCTTTCTTT.

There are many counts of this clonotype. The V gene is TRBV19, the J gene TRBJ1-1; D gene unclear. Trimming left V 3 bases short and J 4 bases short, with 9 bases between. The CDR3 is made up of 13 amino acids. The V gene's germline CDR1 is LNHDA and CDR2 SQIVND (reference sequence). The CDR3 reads CASSIGLVTEAFF. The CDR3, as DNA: TGTGCCAGTAGTATCGGGCTGGTCACTGAAGCTTTCTTT. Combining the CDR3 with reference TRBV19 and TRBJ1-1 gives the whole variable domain DGGITQSPKYLFRKEGQNVTLSCEQNLNHDAMYWYRQDPGQGLRLIYYSQIVNDFQKGDIAEGYSVSREKKESFPLTVTSAQKNPTAFYLCASSIGLVTEAFFGQGTRLTVV.

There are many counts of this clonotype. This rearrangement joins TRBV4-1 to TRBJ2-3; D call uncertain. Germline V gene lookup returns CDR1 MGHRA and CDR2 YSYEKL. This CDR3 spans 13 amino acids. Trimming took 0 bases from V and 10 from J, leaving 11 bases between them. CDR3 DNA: TGCGCCAGCAGCCAAGAGAGGCAGGAAGCGCAGTATTTT. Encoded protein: CASSQERQEAQYF.

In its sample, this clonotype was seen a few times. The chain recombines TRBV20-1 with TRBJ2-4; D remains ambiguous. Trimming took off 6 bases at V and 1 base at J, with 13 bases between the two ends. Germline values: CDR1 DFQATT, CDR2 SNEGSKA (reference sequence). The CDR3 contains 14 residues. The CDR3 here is CSAVSGDAKNIQYF. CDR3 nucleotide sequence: TGCAGTGCCGTCAGTGGGGATGCCAAAAACATTCAGTACTTC.

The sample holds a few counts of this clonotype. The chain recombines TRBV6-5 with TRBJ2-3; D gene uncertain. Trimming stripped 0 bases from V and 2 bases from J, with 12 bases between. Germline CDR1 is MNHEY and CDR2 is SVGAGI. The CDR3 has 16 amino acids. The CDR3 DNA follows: TGTGCCAGCAGTTACTCGGGGTCGTGGGCCACAGATACGCAGTATTTT. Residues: CASSYSGSWATDTQYF.

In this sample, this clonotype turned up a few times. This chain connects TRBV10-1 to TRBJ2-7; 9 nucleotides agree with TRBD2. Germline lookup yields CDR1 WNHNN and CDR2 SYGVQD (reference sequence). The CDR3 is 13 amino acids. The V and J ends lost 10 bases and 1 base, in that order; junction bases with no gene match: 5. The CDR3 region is CATGTSNSYEQYF. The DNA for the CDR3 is TGCGCCACCGGGACTAGCAATTCCTACGAGCAGTACTTC.

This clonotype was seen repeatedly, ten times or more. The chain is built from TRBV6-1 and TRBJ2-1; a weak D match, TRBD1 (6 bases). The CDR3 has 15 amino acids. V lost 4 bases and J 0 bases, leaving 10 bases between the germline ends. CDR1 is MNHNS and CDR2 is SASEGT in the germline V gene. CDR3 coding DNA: TGTGCCAGCAGTGGCCAGACAGGCTCCTACAATGAGCAGTTCTTC. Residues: CASSGQTGSYNEQFF.

CDR3 nucleotides: TGTGCCAGCAGCTTAGTAGTGGTCCCCGTGAGTGAGCAGTTCTTC. Translating it yields CASSLVVVPVSEQFF. V and J are TRBV7-9 and TRBJ2-1; the D is unclear. This CDR3 is built from 15 residues. V lost 1 base, J lost 9 bases, and 16 bases lay in between. Germline assignment: CDR1 SEHNR and CDR2 FQNEAQ (reference sequence). Drawing the rest from reference TRBV7-9 and TRBJ2-1, the complete variable domain is DTGVSQNPRHKITKRGQNVTFRCDPISEHNRLYWYRQTLGQGPEFLTYFQNEAQLEKSRLLSDRFSAERPKGSFSTLEIQRTEQGDSAMYLCASSLVVVPVSEQFFGPGTRLTVL.